The clone carrying this T cell receptor (beta chain) was seen more than once but under ten times. Its antigen is not identified. One entry per CDR3 protein results from TCRdb running MiXCR on the 5' RACE reads. The sample contains about 470,000 distinct CDR3 sequences, around a sixth of which appear only once. The data were obtained in a study of T-cell memory formation after mild COVID-19. Study-wide results and caveats: CD4+ contracting clones lay mainly in CM and EM, CD8+ ones in EMRA.

V shed 1 base and J shed 2 bases, with 11 bases lying between them. The germline gives CDR1 LGHDT, CDR2 YNNKEL (reference sequence). This CDR3 has 15 residues. This receptor was obtained from an adult woman who had mild COVID-19 (a few samples of this study predate the infection). Cell type and time point are not known. This rearrangement joins TRBV3-1 to TRBJ1-2, with a tentative D call TRBD1 (6 bases). Sequenced material: PBMCs or a T cell subset sorted from them (not recorded which). The CDR3 sequence is CASSQVMGGNYGYTF. In DNA, the CDR3 is TGTGCCAGCAGCCAAGTCATGGGGGGCAACTATGGCTACACCTTC.